The clone carrying this T cell receptor beta chain was observed a handful of times. The data were obtained in a study of T cell changes during pregnancy in multiple sclerosis. Assay: immunoSEQ multiplex PCR; the TCRdb copy retains only in-frame clones and omits some. The sample lists around 40,000 clones; 91% were seen once. CDR1 and CDR2 (germline): SSHAT, FNYEAQ (reference sequence). This CDR3 region has 15 residues. V gave up 5 bases and J gave up 8 bases; unmatched junction bases: 12. The source was CD8+ T cells from peripheral blood mononuclear cells, collected in the second trimester of pregnancy. The receptor comes from a female donor with multiple sclerosis, enrolled in a pregnancy study. This chain joins TRBV7-7 and TRBJ2-1; 7 bases are a match to TRBD2. The CDR3 reads CASSTSGGSNDEQFF. The CDR3 region has the DNA TGTGCCAGCAGCACCTCTGGCGGGAGTAACGATGAGCAGTTCTTC.